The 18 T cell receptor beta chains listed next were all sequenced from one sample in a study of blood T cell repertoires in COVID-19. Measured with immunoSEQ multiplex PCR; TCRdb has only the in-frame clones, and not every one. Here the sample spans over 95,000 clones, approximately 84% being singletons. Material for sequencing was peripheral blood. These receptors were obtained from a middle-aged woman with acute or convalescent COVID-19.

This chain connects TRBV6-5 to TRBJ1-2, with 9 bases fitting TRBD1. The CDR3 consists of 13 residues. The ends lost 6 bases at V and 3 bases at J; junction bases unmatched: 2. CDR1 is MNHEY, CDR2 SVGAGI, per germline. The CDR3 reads CASRRQGDYGYTF. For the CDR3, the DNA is TGTGCCAGCAGGCGACAGGGGGACTATGGCTACACCTTC.

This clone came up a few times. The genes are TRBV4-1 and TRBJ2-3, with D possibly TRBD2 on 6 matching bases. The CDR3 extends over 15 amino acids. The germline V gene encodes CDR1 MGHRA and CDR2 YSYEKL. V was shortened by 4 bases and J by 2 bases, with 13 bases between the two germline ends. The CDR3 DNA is TGCGCCAGCAGCCGGGACTTCACCTTCACAGATACGCAGTATTTT. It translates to CASSRDFTFTDTQYF.

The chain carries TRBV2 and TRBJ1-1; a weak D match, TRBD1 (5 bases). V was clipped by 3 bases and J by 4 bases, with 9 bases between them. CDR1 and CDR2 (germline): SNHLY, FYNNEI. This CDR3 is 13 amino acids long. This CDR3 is CASSERGGTEAFF. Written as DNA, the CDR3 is TGTGCCAGCAGTGAGAGGGGAGGCACTGAAGCTTTCTTT. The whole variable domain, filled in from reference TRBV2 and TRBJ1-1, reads EPEVTQTPSHQVTQMGQEVILRCVPISNHLYFYWYRQILGQKVEFLVSFYNNEISEKSEIFDDQFSVERPDGSNFTLKIRSTKLEDSAMYFCASSERGGTEAFFGQGTRLTVV.

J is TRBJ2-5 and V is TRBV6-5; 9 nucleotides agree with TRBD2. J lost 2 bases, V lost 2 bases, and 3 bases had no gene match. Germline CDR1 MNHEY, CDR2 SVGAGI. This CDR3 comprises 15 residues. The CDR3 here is CASSYGREGQETQYF. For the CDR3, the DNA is TGTGCCAGCAGTTACGGGCGGGAGGGTCAAGAGACCCAGTACTTC.

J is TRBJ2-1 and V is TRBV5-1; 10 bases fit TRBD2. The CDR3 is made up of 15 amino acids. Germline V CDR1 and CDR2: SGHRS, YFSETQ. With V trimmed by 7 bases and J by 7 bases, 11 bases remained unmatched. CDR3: CASCVAGGLPNEQFF. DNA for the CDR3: TGCGCCAGCTGCGTAGCGGGGGGATTGCCAAATGAGCAGTTCTTC.

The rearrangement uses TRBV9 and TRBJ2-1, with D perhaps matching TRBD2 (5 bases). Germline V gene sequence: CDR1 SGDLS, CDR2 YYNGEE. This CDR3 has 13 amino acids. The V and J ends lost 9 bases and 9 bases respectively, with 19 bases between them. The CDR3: CATPSPTRLEQFF. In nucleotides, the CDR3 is TGTGCCACCCCCAGTCCCACTAGGCTTGAGCAGTTCTTC. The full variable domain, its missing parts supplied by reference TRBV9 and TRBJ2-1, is DSGVTQTPKHLITATGQRVTLRCSPRSGDLSVYWYQQSLDQGLQFLIQYYNGEERAKGNILERFSAQQFPDLHSELNLSSLELGDSALYFCATPSPTRLEQFFGPGTRLTVL.

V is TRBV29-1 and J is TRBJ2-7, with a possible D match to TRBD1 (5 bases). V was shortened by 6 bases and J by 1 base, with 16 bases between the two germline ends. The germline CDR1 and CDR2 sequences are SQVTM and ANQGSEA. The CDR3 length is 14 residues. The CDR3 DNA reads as TGCAGCGTCGCCTCAGGGTATAGGTCCTACGAGCAGTACTTC. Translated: CSVASGYRSYEQYF.

The CDR3 reads CAWTRGYEQYF. CDR3 DNA: TGTGCCTGGACCAGGGGCTACGAGCAGTACTTC. V gene TRBV30 combines with J gene TRBJ2-7; weak D call: TRBD1 (6 bases). There are 11 residues in the CDR3. Germline V gene data show CDR1 as GTSNPN and CDR2 as SVGIG (reference sequence). The V and J ends lost 4 bases and 3 bases respectively, with 7 bases between them. Full variable domain (missing parts from reference TRBV30 and TRBJ2-7): SQTIHQWPATLVQPVGSPLSLECTVEGTSNPNLYWYRQAAGRGLQLLFYSVGIGQISSEVPQNLSASRPQDRQFILSSKKLLLSDSGFYLCAWTRGYEQYFGPGTRLTVT.

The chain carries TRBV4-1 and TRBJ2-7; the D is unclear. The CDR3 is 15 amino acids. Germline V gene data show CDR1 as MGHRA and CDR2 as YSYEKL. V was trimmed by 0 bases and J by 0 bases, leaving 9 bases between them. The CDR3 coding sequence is TGCGCCAGCAGCCAAGAAAGAGGTGCCTCCTACGAGCAGTACTTC. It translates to CASSQERGASYEQYF.

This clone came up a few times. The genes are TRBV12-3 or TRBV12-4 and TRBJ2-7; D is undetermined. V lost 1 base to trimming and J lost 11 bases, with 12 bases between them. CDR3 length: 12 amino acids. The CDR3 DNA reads TGTGCCAGCAGTTTAGGCAACATTGAGGAGTACTTC. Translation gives CASSLGNIEEYF.

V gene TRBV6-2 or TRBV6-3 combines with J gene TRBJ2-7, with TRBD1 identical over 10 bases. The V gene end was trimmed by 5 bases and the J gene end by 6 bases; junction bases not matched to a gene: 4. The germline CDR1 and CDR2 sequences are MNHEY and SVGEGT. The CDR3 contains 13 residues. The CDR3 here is CASSLGQGGEQYF. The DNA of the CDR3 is TGTGCCAGCAGTCTCGGACAGGGGGGCGAGCAGTACTTC.

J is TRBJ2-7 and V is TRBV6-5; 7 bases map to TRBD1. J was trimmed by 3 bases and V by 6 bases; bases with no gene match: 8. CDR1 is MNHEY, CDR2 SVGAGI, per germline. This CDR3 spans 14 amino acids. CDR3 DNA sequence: TGTGCCAGCAGACCGGACAGGATTTACTACGAGCAGTACTTC. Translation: CASRPDRIYYEQYF.

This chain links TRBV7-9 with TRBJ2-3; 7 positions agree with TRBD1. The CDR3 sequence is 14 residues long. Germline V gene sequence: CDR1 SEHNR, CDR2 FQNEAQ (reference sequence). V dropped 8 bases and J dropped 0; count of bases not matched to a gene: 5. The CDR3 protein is CASPRGGSTDTQYF. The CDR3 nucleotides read TGTGCCAGCCCGAGAGGGGGCAGCACAGATACGCAGTATTTT.

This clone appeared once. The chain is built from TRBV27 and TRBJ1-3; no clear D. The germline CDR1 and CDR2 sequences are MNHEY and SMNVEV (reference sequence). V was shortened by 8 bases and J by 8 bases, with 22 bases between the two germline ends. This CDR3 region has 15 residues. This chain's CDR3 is CASGSHLAGWDTIYF. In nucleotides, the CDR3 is TGTGCCAGCGGGTCTCACCTAGCAGGATGGGACACCATATATTTT.

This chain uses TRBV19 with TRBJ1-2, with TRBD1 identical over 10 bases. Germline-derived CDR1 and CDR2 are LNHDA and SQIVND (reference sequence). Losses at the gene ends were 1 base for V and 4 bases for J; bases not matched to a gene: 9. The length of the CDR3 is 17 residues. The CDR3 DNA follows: TGTGCCAGTAGTATAGCTCCGGGACAGGGGATAGCCTATGGCTACACCTTC. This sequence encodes CASSIAPGQGIAYGYTF.

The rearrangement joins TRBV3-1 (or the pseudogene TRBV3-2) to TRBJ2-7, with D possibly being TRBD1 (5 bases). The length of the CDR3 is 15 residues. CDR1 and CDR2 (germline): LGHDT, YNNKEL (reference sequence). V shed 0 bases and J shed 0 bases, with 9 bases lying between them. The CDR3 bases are TGTGCCAGCAGCCAAGATGGGGCAGTCTCCTACGAGCAGTACTTC. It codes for CASSQDGAVSYEQYF.

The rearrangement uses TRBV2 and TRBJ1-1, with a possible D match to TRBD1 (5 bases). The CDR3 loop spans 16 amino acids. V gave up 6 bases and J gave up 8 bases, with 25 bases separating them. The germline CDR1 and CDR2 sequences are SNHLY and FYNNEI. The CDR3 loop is CASRQTANTYSPEAFF. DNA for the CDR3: TGTGCCAGCAGGCAGACAGCAAACACCTACTCCCCCGAAGCTTTCTTT.

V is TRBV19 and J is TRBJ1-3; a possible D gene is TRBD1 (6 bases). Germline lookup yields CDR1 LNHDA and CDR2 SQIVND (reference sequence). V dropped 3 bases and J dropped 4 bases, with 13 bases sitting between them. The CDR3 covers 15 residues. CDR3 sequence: CASSIASGAGNTIYF. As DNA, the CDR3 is TGTGCCAGTAGTATTGCTTCAGGGGCAGGAAACACCATATATTTT.